The 23 T cell receptor beta chains presented below share a single source sample, sequenced in a study of T-cell memory formation after mild COVID-19. TCRdb re-called the 5' RACE reads through MiXCR, storing one row per CDR3 protein. The sample yields over 500,000 distinct CDR3 sequences, around 15% seen once. The specimen sequenced was PBMCs or a T cell subset sorted from them (not recorded which). Source of these receptors: an adult woman who had mild COVID-19 (a few samples of this study predate the infection). Cell type and time point are not known.

This chain joins TRBV12-3 or TRBV12-4 and TRBJ1-1, with TRBD1 as a possible D gene (5 bases). V dropped 0 bases and J dropped 4 bases, with 6 bases sitting between them. This CDR3 spans 13 amino acids. Here the CDR3 DNA reads TGTGCCAGCAGTTTAGCGACAGTCACTGAAGCTTTCTTT. This encodes CASSLATVTEAFF.

The chain combines TRBV9 with TRBJ2-1, with 10 bases identical to TRBD2. The CDR3 loop spans 14 amino acids. Germline CDR1 SGDLS, CDR2 YYNGEE. Germline trimming cut 7 bases from V and 1 base from J; bases unmatched to any gene: 2. CDR3 DNA: TGTGCCAGCGGAGCGGGAGGGTCCTACAATGAGCAGTTCTTC. Its protein product is CASGAGGSYNEQFF.

This chain links TRBV4-2 with TRBJ2-1, with D tentatively TRBD1 (6 bases). The CDR3 loop spans 15 amino acids. The V gene lost 1 base and the J gene lost 4 bases, with 11 bases spanning the gap. CDR1 is LGHNA, CDR2 YNFKEQ, per germline. In DNA, the CDR3 is TGTGCCAGCAGCCAAGTTGGGGACACTTACAATGAGCAGTTCTTC. Translating gives CASSQVGDTYNEQFF.

The CDR3 reads CASSAGTATEAFF. The CDR3 DNA reads as TGTGCCAGCAGTGCTGGGACAGCGACTGAAGCTTTCTTT. The chain combines TRBV25-1 with TRBJ1-1; 7 bases map to TRBD1. CDR1 is MGHDK, CDR2 SYGVNS, per germline. The CDR3 contains 13 residues. With V trimmed by 4 bases and J by 5 bases, 4 bases remained unmatched.

In this sample, this clonotype turned up a few times. The chain recombines TRBV5-1 with TRBJ2-1, with unresolved D. V dropped 7 bases and J dropped 6 bases, with 17 bases sitting between them. CDR1 and CDR2 from the germline V gene are SGHRS and YFSETQ. The CDR3 totals 14 residues. The DNA of the CDR3 is TGCGCCAGCGGAAGGAACGCTCAGAGCAATGAGCAGTTCTTC. As protein: CASGRNAQSNEQFF.

V and J are TRBV6-6 and TRBJ2-2, with TRBD2 identical over 15 bases. Germline lookup yields CDR1 MNHNY and CDR2 SVGAGI (reference sequence). Trimming took 4 bases from V and 1 from J; bases not matched to a gene: 7. CDR3 length: 19 residues. CDR3 in DNA: TGTGCCAGCAGTTCTCCGGGACTAGCGGGGGGCCAGAACACCGGGGAGCTGTTTTTT. It yields the protein CASSSPGLAGGQNTGELFF.

This chain connects TRBV6-2 or TRBV6-3 to TRBJ2-5; TRBD1 aligns across 8 bases. CDR1 MNHEY and CDR2 SVGEGT come from the germline V gene. The CDR3 is 15 residues long. V lost 2 bases to trimming and J lost 5 bases; unmatched junction nucleotides: 7. The CDR3 nucleotides are TGTGCCAGCAGTTACCTGGACAGGGTGGCGGAGACCCAGTACTTC. Its protein is CASSYLDRVAETQYF.

This clonotype was recorded a few times. The CDR3 nucleotides are TGCGCCAGCAGCTTACAGCTAGCGGGAGGGAGTTCGAGGTTCACAGATACGCAGTATTTT. This gives the protein CASSLQLAGGSSRFTDTQYF. The chain combines TRBV5-1 with TRBJ2-3; 12 bases are a match to TRBD2. From germline, CDR1 is SGHRS and CDR2 YFSETQ. The CDR3 is 20 residues long. V lost 2 bases and J lost 2; bases outside the gene matches: 15.

The rearrangement uses TRBV12-3 or TRBV12-4 and TRBJ1-1; 11 positions agree with TRBD1. The CDR3 totals 18 residues. The V segment lost 6 bases and the J segment 0 bases; nucleotides outside the gene matches: 12. This CDR3 reads CASRDRDRGYFMNTEAFF. CDR3 DNA: TGTGCCAGCAGGGACCGGGACAGGGGGTATTTTATGAACACTGAAGCTTTCTTT.

This clonotype was seen a few times. V usage is TRBV20-1 and J usage is TRBJ2-3; D is unclear. Trimming stripped 3 bases from V and 7 bases from J, with 20 bases between. Germline CDR1 DFQATT, CDR2 SNEGSKA (reference sequence). This CDR3 is 15 amino acids long. As DNA, the CDR3 is TGCAGTGCTAGCCAGAAGTCGGCCCATCAATATACGCAGTATTTT. It translates to CSASQKSAHQYTQYF.

The chain is built from TRBV5-1 and TRBJ2-3; the D gene is possibly TRBD2 (6 bases). Germline V gene lookup returns CDR1 SGHRS and CDR2 YFSETQ. The CDR3 covers 18 residues. Trimming removed 3 bases from V and 5 bases from J, with 25 bases in between. The CDR3 reads CASSSRVIGTGGRDTQYF. CDR3 DNA: TGCGCCAGCAGCTCGCGGGTTATTGGGACTGGTGGGCGAGATACGCAGTATTTT.

This chain connects TRBV14 to TRBJ2-5, with TRBD1 identical over 7 bases. J was trimmed by 5 bases and V by 0 bases; bases with no gene match: 9. Per germline, CDR1 SGHDN and CDR2 FVKESK. CDR3 length: 16 residues. The CDR3 DNA reads TGTGCCAGCAGCCAAGATCTACAGGGGCCGTTGGAGACCCAGTACTTC. This gives the protein CASSQDLQGPLETQYF.

This chain joins TRBV5-1 and TRBJ2-1; D unresolved. The germline CDR1 and CDR2 sequences are SGHRS and YFSETQ. V lost 0 bases and J lost 8, with 12 bases in between. This CDR3 region has 14 residues. The CDR3: CASSLVWGGDEQFF. The CDR3, as DNA: TGCGCCAGCAGCTTGGTTTGGGGTGGGGATGAGCAGTTCTTC.

In its sample, this clonotype was seen a few times. The rearrangement joins TRBV5-1 to TRBJ1-2, with 9 bases that match TRBD1. The CDR3 loop spans 19 amino acids. CDR1 and CDR2 from the germline V gene are SGHRS and YFSETQ. J was trimmed by 3 bases and V by 2 bases; bases with no gene match: 17. DNA of the CDR3: TGCGCCAGCAGCTTTTTGGTCCCGGGACAGGGCCCCTCGGACTATGGCTACACCTTC. It is translated as CASSFLVPGQGPSDYGYTF.

J is TRBJ2-7 and V is TRBV6-1, with TRBD2 as a possible D gene (5 bases). This CDR3 spans 14 amino acids. The germline V gene encodes CDR1 MNHNS and CDR2 SASEGT. The V end was cut by 5 bases, the J end by 1 base, with 12 bases between. CDR3 in amino acids: CASSPRVVSYEQYF. DNA of the CDR3: TGTGCCAGCAGTCCGAGGGTGGTTTCCTACGAGCAGTACTTC.

This clonotype was observed a few times. The chain joins TRBV4-2 to TRBJ2-5; D gene ambiguous. Trimming removed 1 base from V and 9 bases from J, with 15 bases in between. The CDR3 length is 14 residues. Germline-derived CDR1 and CDR2 are LGHNA and YNFKEQ. CDR3 sequence reads: CASSQGFGAGAQYF. As DNA, the CDR3 is TGTGCCAGCAGCCAAGGGTTCGGTGCTGGGGCCCAGTACTTC.

The chain is built from TRBV9 and TRBJ2-4, with 7 bases fitting TRBD2. This CDR3 is built from 16 residues. V gave up 3 bases and J gave up 1 base; unmatched junction bases: 7. Per the germline V gene, CDR1 is SGDLS and CDR2 is YYNGEE. The DNA of the CDR3 is TGTGCCAGCAGCGCACGGGGGGAGGAGGCCAAAAACATTCAGTACTTC. Amino acids: CASSARGEEAKNIQYF.

A few counts support this clonotype. The chain uses TRBV10-3 and TRBJ2-7; D may be TRBD1 (6 bases). V dropped 9 bases and J dropped 3 bases, with 15 bases sitting between them. Germline lookup yields CDR1 ENHRY and CDR2 SYGVKD. The CDR3 is made up of 13 amino acids. The CDR3 region is CAMTDRLDYEQYF. DNA of the CDR3: TGTGCCATGACGGACAGACTCGACTACGAGCAGTACTTC.

The CDR3 DNA reads TGTGCCAGCAGCAATACAGGATCTGCAACTAATGAAAAACTGTTTTTT. This codes for CASSNTGSATNEKLFF. The rearrangement links TRBV7-9 to TRBJ1-4; maybe TRBD1 (5 bases). The CDR3 length is 16 residues. With 5 bases removed from V and 0 bases from J, the gap between germline ends came to 13 bases. Germline lookup yields CDR1 SEHNR and CDR2 FQNEAQ (reference sequence).

The chain carries TRBV19 and TRBJ2-5, with TRBD2 as a possible D gene (5 bases). The CDR3 spans 15 residues. Deletions cut 3 bases from V and 2 bases from J, with 13 bases between. The V gene's germline CDR1 is LNHDA and CDR2 SQIVND (reference sequence). The DNA of the CDR3 is TGTGCCAGTAGTATTATAGGGAGTGAACAAGAGACCCAGTACTTC. Residues: CASSIIGSEQETQYF.

This clonotype was observed a few times. DNA for the CDR3: TGTGCCACCAGCAGACTACGGGAGTCTAGCACAGATACGCAGTATTTT. Residues: CATSRLRESSTDTQYF. V gene TRBV15 combines with J gene TRBJ2-3; D perhaps matches TRBD2 (6 bases). V was cut by 2 bases and J by 0 bases, with 12 bases left in between. The CDR3 spans 16 residues. Germline loops: CDR1 LNHNV, CDR2 YYDKDF (reference sequence).

V usage is TRBV7-2 and J usage is TRBJ2-1, with TRBD2 identical over 15 bases. Germline-derived CDR1 and CDR2 are SGHTA and FQGNSA. This CDR3 is 18 amino acids long. The V and J ends lost 5 bases and 4 bases, in that order; junction bases with no gene match: 9. CDR3 sequence reads: CASSPAGTSGRSYNEQFF. In nucleotides, the CDR3 is TGTGCCAGCAGCCCCGCCGGGACTAGCGGGAGGTCGTACAATGAGCAGTTCTTC. Looking up the rest from reference TRBV7-2 and TRBJ2-1 gives the full variable domain: GAGVSQSPSNKVTEKGKDVELRCDPISGHTALYWYRQSLGQGLEFLIYFQGNSAPDKSGLPSDRFSAERTGGSVSTLTIQRTQQEDSAVYLCASSPAGTSGRSYNEQFFGPGTRLTVL.

The chain recombines TRBV2 with TRBJ1-4, with D possibly matching TRBD1 (6 bases). Germline V gene data show CDR1 as SNHLY and CDR2 as FYNNEI. The ends were cut back, 4 bases at V and 4 bases at J, with 16 bases in the middle. The CDR3 contains 16 residues. CDR3 amino acids: CASSGNREGDNEKLFF. CDR3 DNA: TGTGCCAGCAGTGGTAATAGGGAGGGGGATAATGAAAAACTGTTTTTT. The whole variable domain, remainder taken from reference TRBV2 and TRBJ1-4, is EPEVTQTPSHQVTQMGQEVILRCVPISNHLYFYWYRQILGQKVEFLVSFYNNEISEKSEIFDDQFSVERPDGSNFTLKIRSTKLEDSAMYFCASSGNREGDNEKLFFGSGTQLSVL.